The 5 T cell receptor beta chains below come from one sample, sequenced in a study of monozygotic twins with inflammatory bowel disease. TCRdb reprocessed the 5' RACE reads, with one entry per CDR3 protein and no DNA. In total, the table holds 400,000 to 500,000 distinct CDR3 sequences. The sequenced sample consisted of blood. Receptor source: a human donor with ulcerative colitis or Crohn's disease, or a healthy co-twin of an affected twin (not recorded which).

The V call is TRBV7-8, the J call TRBJ2-3; no DNA is available, so the TRBD2 call from TCRdb remains unchecked. The CDR3 covers 16 residues. Looked up from germline, CDR1 is SGHVS and CDR2 is FQNEAQ. CDR3 in amino acids: CASNHKRVPSTDTQYF.

V and J are TRBV14 and TRBJ2-3; TCRdb reports TRBD1, a call that lacks DNA to check it against. Germline CDR1 and CDR2: SGHDN and FVKESK. This CDR3 has 15 residues. Here the CDR3 reads CASSHPTGIADTQYF.

V usage is TRBV20-1 and J usage is TRBJ2-1; lacking DNA, the TRBD2 call made by TCRdb goes unchecked. CDR1 DFQATT and CDR2 SNEGSKA come from the germline V gene (reference sequence). This CDR3 is 14 amino acids long. CDR3 loop: CSASTASAADEQFF.

The rearrangement joins TRBV10-3 to TRBJ2-7; TCRdb returns TRBD1, unconfirmable since there is no DNA. In germline, CDR1 is ENHRY, CDR2 SYGVKD. This CDR3 is built from 15 residues. CDR3 sequence: CAISESVSAGFEQYF.

The V gene is TRBV5-4, the J gene TRBJ2-2; TCRdb selects TRBD1, and the lack of DNA leaves this call unchecked. The CDR3 spans 15 residues. Germline CDR1 is SGHNT and CDR2 is YYREEE (reference sequence). Here the CDR3 reads CASSPELSHTGELFF.